This note documents a single T cell receptor beta chain sequence. Its antigen is currently unknown. PCR primers comprised 60 Vbeta and 13 Jbeta primers. Clones were sequenced by immunoSEQ multiplex PCR, and TCRdb holds only the in-frame ones, with some missing. The data contain 110,000 or so clones, roughly 67% of them singletons. The data belong to a study of cytomegalovirus exposure and HLA in healthy donors. About the research overall: A preliminary data release comprised approximately 85 million unique TCRs obtained from HLA-typed donors.

The study's findings and limits: Researchers reported in a later analysis that a missense DCLRE1C variant was tied to TCR beta V- and J-gene trimming. Looking again later, the authors saw that most CMV-associated TCR beta chains seemed HLA-restricted.

Trimming left V 4 bases short and J 5 bases short, with 9 bases between. Looked up from germline, CDR1 is SQVTM and CDR2 is ANQGSEA. The CDR3 runs to 12 residues. Source material: PBMCs. This TCR was recovered from a middle-aged man in good health and CMV-seronegative. The chain combines TRBV29-1 with TRBJ1-5; D is undetermined. The CDR3 DNA reads TGCAGCGTTGCGAGGGAATATCAGCCCCAGCATTTT. It is translated as CSVAREYQPQHF.